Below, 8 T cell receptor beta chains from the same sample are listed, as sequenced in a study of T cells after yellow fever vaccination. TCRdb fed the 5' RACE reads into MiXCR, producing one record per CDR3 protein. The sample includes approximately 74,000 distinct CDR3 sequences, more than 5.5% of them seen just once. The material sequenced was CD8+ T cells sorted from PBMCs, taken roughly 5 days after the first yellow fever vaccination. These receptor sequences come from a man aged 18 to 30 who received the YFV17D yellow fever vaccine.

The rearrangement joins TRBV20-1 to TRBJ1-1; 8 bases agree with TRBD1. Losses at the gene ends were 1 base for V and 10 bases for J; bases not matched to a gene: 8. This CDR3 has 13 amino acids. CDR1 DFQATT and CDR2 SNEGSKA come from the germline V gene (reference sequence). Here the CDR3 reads CSARGLGQVTAFF. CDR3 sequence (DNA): TGCAGTGCTAGAGGCTTGGGACAGGTAACAGCTTTCTTT.

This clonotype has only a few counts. In DNA, the CDR3 is TGCGCCAGCAGCCCGACTAGCGGGGGAAGCTACAATGAGCAGTTCTTC. Translating gives CASSPTSGGSYNEQFF. The chain is built from TRBV4-3 and TRBJ2-1; 12 nucleotides agree with TRBD2. The length of the CDR3 is 16 residues. Trimming took 4 bases from V and 3 from J; bases not matched to a gene: 4. The germline CDR1 and CDR2 sequences are LGHNA and YSLEER.

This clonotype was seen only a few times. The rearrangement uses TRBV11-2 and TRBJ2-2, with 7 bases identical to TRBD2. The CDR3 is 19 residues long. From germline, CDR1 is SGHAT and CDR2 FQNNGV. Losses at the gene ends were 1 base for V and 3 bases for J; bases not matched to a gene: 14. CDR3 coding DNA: TGTGCCAGCAGCTTAGGATTTCGAGCGGGAATGTCGGACACCGGGGAGCTGTTTTTT. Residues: CASSLGFRAGMSDTGELFF.

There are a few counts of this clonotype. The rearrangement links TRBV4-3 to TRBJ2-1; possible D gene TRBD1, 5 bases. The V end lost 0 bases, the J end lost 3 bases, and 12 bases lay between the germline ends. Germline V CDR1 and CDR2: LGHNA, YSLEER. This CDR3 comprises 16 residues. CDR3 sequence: CASSQDRENLYNEQFF. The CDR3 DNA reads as TGCGCCAGCAGCCAAGACAGGGAAAACCTCTACAATGAGCAGTTCTTC.

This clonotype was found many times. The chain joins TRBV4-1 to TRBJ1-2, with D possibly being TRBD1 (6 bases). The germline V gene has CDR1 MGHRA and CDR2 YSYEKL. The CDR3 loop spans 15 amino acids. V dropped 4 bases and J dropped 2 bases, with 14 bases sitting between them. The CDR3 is CASSPRGGGNYGYTF. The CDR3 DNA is TGCGCCAGCAGCCCCCGAGGGGGGGGAAACTATGGCTACACCTTC.

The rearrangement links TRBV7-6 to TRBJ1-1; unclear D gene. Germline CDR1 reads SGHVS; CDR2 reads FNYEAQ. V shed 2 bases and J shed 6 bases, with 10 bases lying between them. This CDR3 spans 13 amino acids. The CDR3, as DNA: TGTGCCAGCAGCTTAACGGGGTCCTCTGAAGCTTTCTTT. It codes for CASSLTGSSEAFF.

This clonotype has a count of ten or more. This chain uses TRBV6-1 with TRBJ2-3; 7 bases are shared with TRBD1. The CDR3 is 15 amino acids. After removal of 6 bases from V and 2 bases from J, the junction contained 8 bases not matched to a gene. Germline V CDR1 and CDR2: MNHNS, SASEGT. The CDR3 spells CASSSGQLATDTQYF. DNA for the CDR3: TGTGCCAGCAGCTCGGGACAGCTCGCCACAGATACGCAGTATTTT.

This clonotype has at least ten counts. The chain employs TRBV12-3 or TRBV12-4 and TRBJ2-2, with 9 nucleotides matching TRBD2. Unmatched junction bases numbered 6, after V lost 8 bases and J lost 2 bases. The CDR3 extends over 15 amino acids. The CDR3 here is CASWEAGGNTGELFF. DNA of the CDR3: TGTGCCAGCTGGGAAGCGGGGGGAAACACCGGGGAGCTGTTTTTT.